These T cell receptor beta chains were read from a single sample in a study of T cells after yellow fever vaccination. TCRdb used MiXCR to reprocess the 5' RACE reads, holding one entry per CDR3 protein. This repertoire shows some 300,000 distinct CDR3 sequences, roughly 8% found once; its top ten account for under 20%. The sequenced sample was PBMCs, obtained roughly 47 days after the first yellow fever vaccination. The receptors here all came from a young man who received the YFV17D yellow fever vaccine. Both conserved end residues are part of each CDR3. A D gene is named only where the DNA matches it firmly. Clone size is shown for a subset of rows, as once, few, many or a class of expanded clone.

>TRBJ2-1|TRBD2|.|TRBV6-5
CASSYSSGAYNEQFF
TGTGCCAGCAGTTACAGTAGCGGGGCCTACAATGAGCAGTTCTTC
>TRBJ2-3|TRBD2|few|TRBV11-2
CASSFGGGTNTQYF
TGTGCCAGCAGCTTCGGCGGGGGTACAAATACGCAGTATTTT
>TRBJ1-5|TRBD1|many|TRBV18
CASSTTGDQPQHF
TGTGCCAGCTCAACGACAGGGGACCAGCCCCAGCATTTT
>TRBJ1-3|.|.|TRBV28
CASRASVNTIYF
TGTGCCAGCAGGGCGTCGGTAAACACCATATATTTT
>TRBJ1-2|.|.|TRBV5-1
CASRELPGRGFHGYTF
TGCGCCAGCAGAGAACTACCGGGGAGAGGATTCCATGGCTACACCTTC
>TRBJ1-5|.|.|TRBV20-1
CSARNRAWNQPQHF
TGCAGTGCTAGAAACAGGGCTTGGAATCAGCCCCAGCATTTT
>TRBJ2-3|TRBD2|few|TRBV6-1
CASSPSGGAWSTDTQYF
TGTGCCAGCAGTCCTAGCGGGGGGGCGTGGAGCACAGATACGCAGTATTTT
>TRBJ2-7|.|few|TRBV5-4
CASSLNPGADSYEQYF
TGTGCCAGCAGCCTAAATCCAGGGGCCGACTCCTACGAGCAGTACTTC
>TRBJ2-3|TRBD2|.|TRBV10-3
CAISGPSGGTDTQYF
TGTGCCATCAGTGGGCCTAGCGGGGGCACAGATACGCAGTATTTT
>TRBJ1-4|.|few|TRBV4-1
CASSQVWAGNEKLFF
TGCGCCAGCAGCCAAGTATGGGCGGGTAATGAAAAACTGTTTTTT
>TRBJ1-1|TRBD1|few|TRBV5-1
CASSFFPGQGENTEAFF
TGCGCCAGCAGCTTCTTCCCGGGACAGGGTGAGAACACTGAAGCTTTCTTT
>TRBJ2-4|.|.|TRBV6-2/TRBV6-3
CASSSNRAKNIQYF
TGTGCCAGCAGTTCGAACAGAGCCAAAAACATTCAGTACTTC
>TRBJ2-2|TRBD1|few|TRBV6-5
CASSYWTGNTGELFF
TGTGCCAGCAGCTACTGGACAGGGAATACCGGGGAGCTGTTTTTT
>TRBJ2-5|.|.|TRBV18
CASLLTGGGGETQYF
TGTGCCAGCTTGTTGACAGGTGGTGGAGGAGAGACCCAGTACTTC
>TRBJ2-2|.|.|TRBV19
CASSISGGQNTGELFF
TGTGCCAGTAGTATCTCCGGAGGGCAGAACACCGGGGAGCTGTTTTTT
>TRBJ2-5|TRBD1|few|TRBV14
CASSQDSITAGGYLETQYF
TGTGCCAGCAGCCAAGACTCTATCACGGCAGGGGGCTACTTAGAGACCCAGTACTTC
>TRBJ1-3|.|many|TRBV21-1
CASSFDLFPGQAFGNTIYF
TGTGCCAGCAGTTTCGACCTTTTTCCAGGGCAGGCGTTTGGAAACACCATATATTTT
>TRBJ2-1|.|few|TRBV11-2
CASGYDRDRSSYNEQFF
TGTGCCAGCGGCTATGACCGGGACCGGAGCTCCTACAATGAGCAGTTCTTC
>TRBJ1-6|.|few|TRBV7-3
CASSLVQGSPLHF
TGTGCCAGCAGCTTAGTACAGGGATCACCCCTCCACTTT
>TRBJ2-1|.|few|TRBV7-9
CASSYPRDIFINEQFF
TGTGCCAGCAGCTACCCCCGGGACATTTTCATCAATGAGCAGTTCTTC
>TRBJ1-2|TRBD1|few|TRBV20-1
CSAREGRGASYGYTF
TGCAGTGCTAGAGAGGGCAGGGGGGCGTCCTATGGCTACACCTTC
>TRBJ2-3|TRBD2|.|TRBV10-3
CAINTSGDTDTQYF
TGTGCCATCAATACTAGCGGGGACACAGATACGCAGTATTTT
>TRBJ1-6|.|few|TRBV4-1
CASSQDWGGDSPLHF
TGCGCCAGCAGCCAAGATTGGGGAGGAGATTCACCCCTCCACTTT
>TRBJ2-1|TRBD2|few|TRBV12-3/TRBV12-4
CATERAGGNNEQFF
TGTGCCACGGAGAGGGCGGGGGGGAACAATGAGCAGTTCTTC
>TRBJ2-1|TRBD1|few|TRBV7-6
CASSLPVQGQSVLDEQFF
TGTGCCAGCAGCTTACCAGTACAGGGACAGTCCGTCTTGGATGAGCAGTTCTTC
>TRBJ2-1|.|.|TRBV7-8
CASSLVQPHKQFF
TGTGCCAGCAGCTTAGTTCAGCCCCATAAGCAGTTCTTC
>TRBJ2-3|.|.|TRBV5-4
CASSSSRGGDITDTQYF
TGTGCCAGCAGCTCGTCCAGGGGAGGGGATATCACAGATACGCAGTATTTT
>TRBJ2-1|TRBD1|.|TRBV12-5
CASGFPYTGGQEEQFF
TGTGCTAGTGGTTTCCCATATACAGGGGGTCAGGAGGAGCAGTTCTTC
>TRBJ1-1|.|.|TRBV6-1
CASSPIRRTEAFF
TGTGCCAGCAGCCCGATCCGGCGGACTGAAGCTTTCTTT
>TRBJ2-7|.|many|TRBV23-1
CASGTRREQYF
TGCGCCTCCGGGACAAGACGCGAGCAGTACTTC
>TRBJ2-3|TRBD1|.|TRBV6-5
CASSYSKNFRGNLLDTQYF
TGTGCCAGCAGTTACTCGAAGAATTTCAGGGGGAATTTGTTAGATACGCAGTATTTT
>TRBJ2-1|.|many|TRBV5-1
CASSLAAGSYNEQFF
TGCGCCAGCAGCTTAGCGGCTGGCTCCTACAATGAGCAGTTCTTC
>TRBJ1-2|.|few|TRBV7-2
CASSHDRLVGYYGYTF
TGTGCCAGCAGCCATGATAGGCTCGTCGGCTACTATGGCTACACCTTC
>TRBJ1-1|.|.|TRBV7-2
CASSLNKRGLAEAFF
TGTGCCAGCAGCCTCAATAAAAGGGGTCTCGCTGAAGCTTTCTTT
>TRBJ1-5|.|few|TRBV24-1
CATSGGQQNQPQHF
TGTGCCACCAGCGGCGGACAGCAGAATCAGCCCCAGCATTTT
>TRBJ2-3|TRBD2|.|TRBV5-5
CASSWGGDTQYF
TGTGCCAGCAGCTGGGGGGGAGATACGCAGTATTTT
>TRBJ2-3|.|.|TRBV6-5
CTSSLGGALDTQYF
TGTACCAGCAGTTTGGGGGGGGCCCTAGATACGCAGTATTTT
>TRBJ2-2|.|.|TRBV29-1
CSADTTNTGKLFF
TGCAGCGCGGACACGACGAACACCGGGAAGCTGTTTTTT
>TRBJ1-5|TRBD1|.|TRBV10-3
CAISESNRGSNQPQHF
TGTGCCATCAGTGAGTCGAACAGGGGGTCCAATCAGCCCCAGCATTTT
>TRBJ1-6|.|.|TRBV9
CASSTGSPPLHF
TGTGCCAGCAGCACGGGTAGTCCACCCCTCCACTTT
>TRBJ2-5|.|.|TRBV10-3
CALGVGNQETQYF
TGTGCTCTCGGGGTTGGAAACCAAGAGACCCAGTACTTC
>TRBJ1-2|.|few|TRBV15
CATSRPGAVYGYTF
TGTGCCACCAGCCGACCAGGGGCCGTCTATGGCTACACCTTC
>TRBJ1-5|.|.|TRBV7-2
CASSLARGRPRNQPQHF
TGTGCCAGCAGCTTAGCCCGGGGCCGACCTAGAAATCAGCCCCAGCATTTT
>TRBJ2-1|TRBD1|few|TRBV28
CASSSGQGSRQFF
TGTGCCAGCAGTTCGGGACAGGGGTCGAGGCAGTTCTTC
>TRBJ2-7|.|many|TRBV20-1
CSAILANRYEQYF
TGCAGTGCTATTCTAGCGAATCGGTACGAGCAGTACTTC